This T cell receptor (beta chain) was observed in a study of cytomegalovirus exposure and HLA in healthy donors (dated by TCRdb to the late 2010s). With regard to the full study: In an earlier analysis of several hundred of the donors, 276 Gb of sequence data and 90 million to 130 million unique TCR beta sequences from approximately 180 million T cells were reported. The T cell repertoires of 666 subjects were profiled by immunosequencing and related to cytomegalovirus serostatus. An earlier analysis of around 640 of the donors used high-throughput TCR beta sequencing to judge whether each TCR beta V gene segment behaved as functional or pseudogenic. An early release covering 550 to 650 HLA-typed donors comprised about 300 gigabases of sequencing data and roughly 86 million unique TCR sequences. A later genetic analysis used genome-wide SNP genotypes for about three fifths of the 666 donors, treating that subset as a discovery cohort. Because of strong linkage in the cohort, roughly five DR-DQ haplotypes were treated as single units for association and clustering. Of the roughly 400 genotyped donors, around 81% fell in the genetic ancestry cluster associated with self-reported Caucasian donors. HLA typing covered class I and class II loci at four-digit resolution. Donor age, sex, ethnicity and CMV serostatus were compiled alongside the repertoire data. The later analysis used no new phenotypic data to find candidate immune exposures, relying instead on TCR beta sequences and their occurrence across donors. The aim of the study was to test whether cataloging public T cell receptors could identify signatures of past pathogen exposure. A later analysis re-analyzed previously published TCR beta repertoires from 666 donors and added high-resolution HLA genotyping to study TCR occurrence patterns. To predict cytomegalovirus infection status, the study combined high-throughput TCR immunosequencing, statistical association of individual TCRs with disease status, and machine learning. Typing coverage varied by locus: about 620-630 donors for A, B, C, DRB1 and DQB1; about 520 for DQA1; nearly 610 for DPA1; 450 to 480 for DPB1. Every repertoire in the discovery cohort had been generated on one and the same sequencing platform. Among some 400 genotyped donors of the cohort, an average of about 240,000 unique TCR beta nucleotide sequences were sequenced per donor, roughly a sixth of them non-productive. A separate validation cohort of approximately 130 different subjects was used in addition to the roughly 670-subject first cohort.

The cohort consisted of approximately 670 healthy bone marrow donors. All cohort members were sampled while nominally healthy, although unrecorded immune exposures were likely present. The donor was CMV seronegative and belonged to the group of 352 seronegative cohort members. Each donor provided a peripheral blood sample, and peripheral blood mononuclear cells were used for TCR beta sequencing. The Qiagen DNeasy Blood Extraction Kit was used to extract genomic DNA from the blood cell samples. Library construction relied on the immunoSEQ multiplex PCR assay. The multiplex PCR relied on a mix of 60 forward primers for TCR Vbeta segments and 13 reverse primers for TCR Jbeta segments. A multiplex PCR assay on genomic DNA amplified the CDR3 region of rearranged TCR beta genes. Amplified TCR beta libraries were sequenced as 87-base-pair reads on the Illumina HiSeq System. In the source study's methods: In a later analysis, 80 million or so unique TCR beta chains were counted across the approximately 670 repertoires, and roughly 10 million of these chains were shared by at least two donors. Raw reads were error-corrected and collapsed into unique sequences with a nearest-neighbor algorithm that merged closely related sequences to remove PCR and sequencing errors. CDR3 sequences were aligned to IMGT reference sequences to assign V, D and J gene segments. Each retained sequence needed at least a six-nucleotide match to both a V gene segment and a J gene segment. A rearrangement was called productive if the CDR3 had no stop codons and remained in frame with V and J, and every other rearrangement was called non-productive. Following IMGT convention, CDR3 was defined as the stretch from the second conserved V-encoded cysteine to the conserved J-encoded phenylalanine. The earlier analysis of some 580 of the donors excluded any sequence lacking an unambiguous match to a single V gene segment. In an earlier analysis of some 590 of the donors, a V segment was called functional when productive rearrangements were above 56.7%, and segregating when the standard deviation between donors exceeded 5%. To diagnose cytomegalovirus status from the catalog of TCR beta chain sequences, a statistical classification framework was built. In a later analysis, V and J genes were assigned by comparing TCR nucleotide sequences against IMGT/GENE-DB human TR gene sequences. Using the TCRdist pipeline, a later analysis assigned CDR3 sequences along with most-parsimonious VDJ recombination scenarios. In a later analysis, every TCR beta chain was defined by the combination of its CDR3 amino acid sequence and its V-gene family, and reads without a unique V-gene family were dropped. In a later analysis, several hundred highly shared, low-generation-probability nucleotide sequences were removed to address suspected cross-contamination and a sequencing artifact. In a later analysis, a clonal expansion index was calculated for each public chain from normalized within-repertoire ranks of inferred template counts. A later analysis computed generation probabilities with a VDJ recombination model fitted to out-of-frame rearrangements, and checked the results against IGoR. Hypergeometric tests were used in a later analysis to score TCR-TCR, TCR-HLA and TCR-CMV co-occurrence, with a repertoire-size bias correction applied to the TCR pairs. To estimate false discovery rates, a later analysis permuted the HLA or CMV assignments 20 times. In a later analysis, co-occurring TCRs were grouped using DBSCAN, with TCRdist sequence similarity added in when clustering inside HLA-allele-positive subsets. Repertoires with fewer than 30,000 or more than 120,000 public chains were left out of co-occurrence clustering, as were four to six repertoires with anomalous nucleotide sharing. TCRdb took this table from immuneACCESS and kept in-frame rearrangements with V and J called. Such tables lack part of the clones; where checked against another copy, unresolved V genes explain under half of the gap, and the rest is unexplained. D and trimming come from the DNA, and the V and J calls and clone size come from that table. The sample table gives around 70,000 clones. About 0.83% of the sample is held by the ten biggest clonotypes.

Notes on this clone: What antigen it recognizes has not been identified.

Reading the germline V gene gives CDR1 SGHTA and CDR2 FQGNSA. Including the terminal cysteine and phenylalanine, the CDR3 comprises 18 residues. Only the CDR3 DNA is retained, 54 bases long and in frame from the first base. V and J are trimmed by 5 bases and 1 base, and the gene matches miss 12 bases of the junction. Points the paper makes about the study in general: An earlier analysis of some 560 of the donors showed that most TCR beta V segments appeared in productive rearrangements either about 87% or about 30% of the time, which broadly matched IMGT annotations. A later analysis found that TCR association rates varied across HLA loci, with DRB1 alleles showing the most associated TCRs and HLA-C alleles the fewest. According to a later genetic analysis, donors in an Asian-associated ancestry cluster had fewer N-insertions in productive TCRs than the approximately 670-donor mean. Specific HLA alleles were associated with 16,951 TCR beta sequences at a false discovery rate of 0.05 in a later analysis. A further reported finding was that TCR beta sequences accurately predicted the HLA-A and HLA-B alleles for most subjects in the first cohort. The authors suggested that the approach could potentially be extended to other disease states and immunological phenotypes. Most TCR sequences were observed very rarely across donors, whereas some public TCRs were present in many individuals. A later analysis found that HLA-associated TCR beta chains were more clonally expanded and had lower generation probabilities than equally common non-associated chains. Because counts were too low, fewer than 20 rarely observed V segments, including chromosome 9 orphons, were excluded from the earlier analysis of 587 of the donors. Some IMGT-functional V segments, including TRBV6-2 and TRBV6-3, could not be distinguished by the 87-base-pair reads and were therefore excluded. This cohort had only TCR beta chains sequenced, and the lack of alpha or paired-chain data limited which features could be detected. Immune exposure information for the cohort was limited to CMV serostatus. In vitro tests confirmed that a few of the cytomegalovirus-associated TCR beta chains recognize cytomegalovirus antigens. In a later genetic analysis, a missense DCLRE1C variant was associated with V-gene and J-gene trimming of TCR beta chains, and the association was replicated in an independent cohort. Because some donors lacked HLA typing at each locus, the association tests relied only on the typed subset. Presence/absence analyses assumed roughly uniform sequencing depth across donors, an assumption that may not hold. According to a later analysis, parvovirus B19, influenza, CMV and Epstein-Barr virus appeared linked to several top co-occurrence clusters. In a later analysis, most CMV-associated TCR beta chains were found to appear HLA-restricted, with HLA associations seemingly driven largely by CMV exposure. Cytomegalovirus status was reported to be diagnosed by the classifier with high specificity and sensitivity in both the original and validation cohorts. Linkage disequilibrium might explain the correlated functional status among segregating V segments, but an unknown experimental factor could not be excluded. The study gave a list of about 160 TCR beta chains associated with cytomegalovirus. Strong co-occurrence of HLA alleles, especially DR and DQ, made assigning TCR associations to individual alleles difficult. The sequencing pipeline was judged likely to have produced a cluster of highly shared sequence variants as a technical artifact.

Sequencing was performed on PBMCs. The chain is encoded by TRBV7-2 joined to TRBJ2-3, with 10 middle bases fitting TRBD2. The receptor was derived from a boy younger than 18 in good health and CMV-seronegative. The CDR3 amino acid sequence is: CASSPLLLAGDGTDTQYF. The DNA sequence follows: TGTGCCAGCAGCCCTTTACTCCTAGCGGGAGACGGCACAGATACGCAGTATTTT.